This T cell receptor beta chain was sequenced in a study of cytomegalovirus exposure and HLA in healthy donors. PCR primers comprised 60 Vbeta and 13 Jbeta primers. Clones were read by immunoSEQ multiplex PCR, and TCRdb kept only the in-frame ones, dropping some. The top ten hold about 2.5% of the sample, which has roughly 99,000 clones, about 81% seen once. Points on this clone: Its antigen remains unknown.

From germline, CDR1 is SGHRS and CDR2 YFSETQ. The CDR3 is 13 amino acids. Trimming pared 8 bases from V and 2 bases from J, leaving 11 bases between. Overall study results and limits: The study found most TCR sequences rare, yet found some public TCRs in many donors. TCR beta sequences reportedly predicted most subjects' HLA-A and HLA-B alleles accurately.

The TCR sequence derives from a man aged 25-45 years in good health and CMV-seropositive. The V and J genes are TRBV5-1 and TRBJ2-4; D is possibly TRBD1 (6 bases). The sample comprised PBMCs. As DNA, the CDR3 is TGCGCCAGTCCTCAGGGGTCCAAAAACATTCAGTACTTC. It yields the protein CASPQGSKNIQYF.